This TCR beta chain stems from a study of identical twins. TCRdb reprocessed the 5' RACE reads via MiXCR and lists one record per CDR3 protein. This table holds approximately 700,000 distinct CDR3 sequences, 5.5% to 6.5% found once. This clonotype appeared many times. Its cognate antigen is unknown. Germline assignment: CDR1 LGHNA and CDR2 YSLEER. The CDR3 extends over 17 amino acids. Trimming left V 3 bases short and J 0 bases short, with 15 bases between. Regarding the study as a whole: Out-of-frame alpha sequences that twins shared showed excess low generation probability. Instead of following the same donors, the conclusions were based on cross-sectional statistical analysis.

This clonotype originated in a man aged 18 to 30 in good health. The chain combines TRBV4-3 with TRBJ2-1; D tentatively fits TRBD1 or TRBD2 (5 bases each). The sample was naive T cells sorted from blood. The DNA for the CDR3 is TGCGCCAGCAGCCAGGGACCGGGACGGAGCTCCTACAATGAGCAGTTCTTC. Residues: CASSQGPGRSSYNEQFF.